This T cell receptor beta chain is drawn from a study of beta chain features in type 1 diabetes. The sequenced template was cDNA made from the entire isolated RNA. TCRdb keeps only in-frame clones here, not all; method: immunoSEQ multiplex PCR. The table has roughly 330,000 clones, approximately 11% seen once; the top ten hold 0.015% to 0.02%. J gave up 5 bases and V 5 bases, and 14 bases lay outside the gene matches. Looked up from germline, CDR1 is SGHAT and CDR2 is FQNNGV. This CDR3 region has 16 residues. This clone turned up a few times. The sequencing sample was made of naive CD4+ T cells from blood. The TCR comes from a woman under 40 in good health. The chain couples TRBV11-2 to TRBJ2-5, with TRBD1 matching over 7 bases. The CDR3: CASSPGTESLVETQYF. CDR3 DNA: TGTGCCAGCAGCCCCGGGACAGAATCCCTGGTGGAGACCCAGTACTTC.